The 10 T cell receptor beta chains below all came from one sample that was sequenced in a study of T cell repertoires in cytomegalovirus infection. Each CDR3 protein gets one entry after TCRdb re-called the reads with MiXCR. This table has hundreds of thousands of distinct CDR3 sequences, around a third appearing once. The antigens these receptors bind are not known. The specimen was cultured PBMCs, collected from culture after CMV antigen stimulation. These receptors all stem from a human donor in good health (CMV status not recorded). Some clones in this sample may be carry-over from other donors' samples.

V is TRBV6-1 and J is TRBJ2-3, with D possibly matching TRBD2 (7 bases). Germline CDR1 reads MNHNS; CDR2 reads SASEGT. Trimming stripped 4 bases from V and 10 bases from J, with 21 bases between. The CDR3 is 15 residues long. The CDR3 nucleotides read TGTGCCAGCAGTGGGGGGGGGCGCCGTGGAGGGTCGCAGTATTTT. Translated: CASSGGGRRGGSQYF.

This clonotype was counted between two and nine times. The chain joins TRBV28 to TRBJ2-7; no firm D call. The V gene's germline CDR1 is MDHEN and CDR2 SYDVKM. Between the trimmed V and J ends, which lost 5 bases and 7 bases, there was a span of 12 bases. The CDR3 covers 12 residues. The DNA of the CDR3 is TGTGCCAGCAGTCCGCTAGGGCAAGAGCAGTACTTC. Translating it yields CASSPLGQEQYF. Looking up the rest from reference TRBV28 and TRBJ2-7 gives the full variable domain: DVKVTQSSRYLVKRTGEKVFLECVQDMDHENMFWYRQDPGLGLRLIYFSYDVKMKEKGDIPEGYSVSREKKERFSLILESASTNQTSMYLCASSPLGQEQYFGPGTRLTVT.

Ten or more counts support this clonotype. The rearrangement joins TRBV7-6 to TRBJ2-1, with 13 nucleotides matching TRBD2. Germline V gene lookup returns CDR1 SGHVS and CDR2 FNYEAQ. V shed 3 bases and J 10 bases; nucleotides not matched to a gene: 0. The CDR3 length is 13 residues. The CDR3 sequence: CASSLGLAGEQFF. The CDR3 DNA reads TGTGCCAGCAGCTTGGGACTAGCGGGAGAGCAGTTCTTC.

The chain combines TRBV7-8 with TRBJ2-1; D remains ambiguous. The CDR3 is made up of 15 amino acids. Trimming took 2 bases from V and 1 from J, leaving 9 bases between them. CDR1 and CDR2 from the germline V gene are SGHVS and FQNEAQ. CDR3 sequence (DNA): TGTGCCAGCAGCTTATTCACACTTTCCTACAATGAGCAGTTCTTC. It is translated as CASSLFTLSYNEQFF.

Here the CDR3 DNA reads TGTGCCAGCAGTGTACAGGGAGGGAATGAAAAACTGTTTTTT. Amino acids: CASSVQGGNEKLFF. The V gene is TRBV12-3 or TRBV12-4, the J gene TRBJ1-4; possible D gene TRBD1, 6 bases. With 5 bases removed from V and 5 bases from J, the gap between germline ends came to 12 bases. CDR3 length equals 14 residues.

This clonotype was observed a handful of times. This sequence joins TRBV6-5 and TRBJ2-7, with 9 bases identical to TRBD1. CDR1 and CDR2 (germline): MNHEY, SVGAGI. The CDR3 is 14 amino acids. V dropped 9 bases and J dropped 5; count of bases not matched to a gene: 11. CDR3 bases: TGTGCCAGTCATCGGGACAGGGATTTACACGAGCAGTACTTC. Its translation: CASHRDRDLHEQYF.

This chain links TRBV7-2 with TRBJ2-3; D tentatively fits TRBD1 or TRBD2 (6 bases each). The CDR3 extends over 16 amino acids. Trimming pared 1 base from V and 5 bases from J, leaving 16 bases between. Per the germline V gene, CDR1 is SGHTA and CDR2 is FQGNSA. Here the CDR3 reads CASSLGATRGVDTQYF. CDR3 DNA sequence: TGTGCCAGCAGCTTAGGTGCGACTAGGGGGGTAGATACGCAGTATTTT. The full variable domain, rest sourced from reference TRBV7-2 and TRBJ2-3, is GAGVSQSPSNKVTEKGKDVELRCDPISGHTALYWYRQSLGQGLEFLIYFQGNSAPDKSGLPSDRFSAERTGGSVSTLTIQRTQQEDSAVYLCASSLGATRGVDTQYFGPGTRLTVL.

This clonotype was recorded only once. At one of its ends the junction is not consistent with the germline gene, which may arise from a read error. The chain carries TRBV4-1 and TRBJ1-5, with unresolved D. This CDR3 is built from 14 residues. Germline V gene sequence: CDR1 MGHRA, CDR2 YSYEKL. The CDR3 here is CASSQVIWVQPQHF. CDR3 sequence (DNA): TGTGCCAGCAGCCAAGTGATCTGGGTTCAGCCCCAGCATTTT.

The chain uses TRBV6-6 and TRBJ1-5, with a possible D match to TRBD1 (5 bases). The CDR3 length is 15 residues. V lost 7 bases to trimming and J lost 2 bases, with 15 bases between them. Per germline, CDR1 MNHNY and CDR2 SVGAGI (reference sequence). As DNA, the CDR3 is TGTGCCAGCACCCCTGGGCAGGGCCGCAATCAGCCCCAGCATTTT. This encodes CASTPGQGRNQPQHF.

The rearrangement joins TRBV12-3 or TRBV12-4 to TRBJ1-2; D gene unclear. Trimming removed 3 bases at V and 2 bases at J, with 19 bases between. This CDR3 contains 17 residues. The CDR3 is CASSLMVVTRENYGYTF. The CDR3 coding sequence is TGTGCCAGCAGTTTGATGGTTGTAACTAGGGAGAACTATGGCTACACCTTC.